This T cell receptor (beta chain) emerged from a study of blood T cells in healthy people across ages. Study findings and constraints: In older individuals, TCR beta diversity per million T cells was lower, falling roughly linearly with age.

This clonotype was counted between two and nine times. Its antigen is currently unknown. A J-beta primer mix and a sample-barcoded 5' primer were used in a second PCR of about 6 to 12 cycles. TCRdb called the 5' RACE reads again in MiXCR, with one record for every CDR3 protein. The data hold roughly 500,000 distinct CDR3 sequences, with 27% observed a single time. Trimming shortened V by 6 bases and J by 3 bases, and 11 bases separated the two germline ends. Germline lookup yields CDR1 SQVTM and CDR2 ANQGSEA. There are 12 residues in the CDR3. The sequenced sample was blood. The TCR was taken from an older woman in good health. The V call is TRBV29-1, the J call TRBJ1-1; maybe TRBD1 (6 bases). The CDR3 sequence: CSVASGDTEAFF. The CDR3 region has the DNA TGCAGCGTGGCCTCAGGGGACACTGAAGCTTTCTTT.